Listed here are 26 T cell receptor beta chains from one sample, sequenced in a study of monozygotic twins with inflammatory bowel disease. TCRdb reprocessed the 5' RACE reads and reports one entry per CDR3 protein, with no DNA. Recorded for this sample: 400,000 to 500,000 distinct CDR3 sequences. Sequencing used blood. These receptors all come from a human donor with ulcerative colitis or Crohn's disease, or a healthy co-twin of an affected twin (not recorded which).

The rearrangement joins TRBV19 to TRBJ2-2; TCRdb picks TRBD1, but there is no DNA to check that call. CDR3 length: 15 residues. Germline assignment: CDR1 LNHDA and CDR2 SQIVND (reference sequence). The CDR3 is CASKPGQLKSGELFF.

The CDR3 region is CASSFPGQGATNEKLFF. The chain uses TRBV7-2 and TRBJ1-4; lacking DNA, the TRBD1 call made by TCRdb goes unchecked. Germline CDR1 and CDR2: SGHTA and FQGNSA. This CDR3 region has 17 residues.

This rearrangement joins TRBV2 to TRBJ2-5; checking the TCRdb D call of TRBD2 is not possible without DNA. The CDR3 loop spans 12 amino acids. CDR1 and CDR2 (germline): SNHLY, FYNNEI. The CDR3 spells CASSVLAGTQYF.

The chain has TRBV12-3 or TRBV12-4 and TRBJ1-2. The CDR3 runs to 13 residues. CDR3 sequence: CASSTSGNYGYTF.

This rearrangement joins TRBV29-1 to TRBJ1-2; TCRdb picks TRBD1, but there is no DNA to check that call. The CDR3 is made up of 15 amino acids. Germline values: CDR1 SQVTM, CDR2 ANQGSEA. CDR3 sequence reads: CSVEGPGTGDYGYTF.

This chain uses TRBV5-6 with TRBJ2-1; there is no DNA to check the TCRdb D call of TRBD1. The CDR3 spans 16 residues. Germline assignment: CDR1 SGHDT and CDR2 YYEEEE. The CDR3: CASSFTGTGGHNEQFF.

CDR3 in amino acids: CASSAGTGGTYEQYF. The chain combines TRBV25-1 with TRBJ2-7; TCRdb picks TRBD1, but there is no DNA to check that call. The V gene's germline CDR1 is MGHDK and CDR2 SYGVNS. The CDR3 spans 15 residues.

The V gene is TRBV7-3, the J gene TRBJ2-1; TCRdb selects TRBD2, and the lack of DNA leaves this call unchecked. Germline lookup yields CDR1 SGHTA and CDR2 FQGTGA. The CDR3 covers 15 residues. The CDR3: CASSSGTNVYNEQFF.

This chain joins TRBV6-1 and TRBJ2-1; there is no DNA to check the TCRdb D call of TRBD2. CDR3 length: 14 residues. Germline CDR1 and CDR2: MNHNS and SASEGT. CDR3 protein: CASIPPGRDNEQFF.

The chain joins TRBV20-1 to TRBJ2-1; no DNA is available, so the TRBD2 call from TCRdb remains unchecked. Germline V gene sequence: CDR1 DFQATT, CDR2 SNEGSKA (reference sequence). The CDR3 loop spans 15 amino acids. Here the CDR3 reads CSARETSGRASEQFF.

CDR3 amino acids: CASSPWGSSAYEQYF. The rearrangement uses TRBV12-3 or TRBV12-4 and TRBJ2-7; TCRdb gives TRBD1 as the D gene, but with no DNA this cannot be confirmed. The CDR3 runs to 15 residues.

The chain combines TRBV5-1 with TRBJ1-1. The germline V gene has CDR1 SGHRS and CDR2 YFSETQ. The CDR3 length is 14 residues. The CDR3 sequence: CASSLRRRNTEAFF.

The gene calls are TRBV11-3 and TRBJ2-1; TCRdb reports TRBD1, a call that lacks DNA to check it against. CDR3 length: 17 amino acids. Germline lookup yields CDR1 SGHNT and CDR2 YENEEA. The CDR3 here is CASSRRQGIAGDNEQFF.

V usage is TRBV6-5 and J usage is TRBJ2-3; the TRBD2 assignment by TCRdb is unverifiable without DNA. This CDR3 contains 14 residues. Looked up from germline, CDR1 is MNHEY and CDR2 is SVGAGI. This CDR3 is CASSLIAGPDTQYF.

The gene calls are TRBV13 and TRBJ2-2. The CDR3 sequence is 14 residues long. CDR1 is PRHDT and CDR2 is FYEKMQ in the germline V gene (reference sequence). The CDR3 sequence is CASSLGDHTGELFF.

V usage is TRBV5-4 and J usage is TRBJ2-1. The germline V gene has CDR1 SGHNT and CDR2 YYREEE (reference sequence). The CDR3 has 13 residues. The CDR3 sequence is CASSLTAAHEQFF. The whole variable domain, remainder taken from reference TRBV5-4 and TRBJ2-1, is ETGVTQSPTHLIKTRGQQVTLRCSSQSGHNTVSWYQQALGQGPQFIFQYYREEENGRGNFPPRFSGLQFPNYSSELNVNALELDDSALYLCASSLTAAHEQFFGPGTRLTVL.

V is TRBV5-5 and J is TRBJ1-1; TCRdb designates TRBD1, a call that cannot be tested without DNA. Germline assignment: CDR1 SGHKS and CDR2 YYEKEE (reference sequence). The length of the CDR3 is 16 residues. The CDR3: CASSLLMGRGNTEAFF.

This chain links TRBV20-1 with TRBJ2-7; no DNA is available, so the TRBD2 call from TCRdb remains unchecked. The CDR3 contains 14 residues. CDR1 and CDR2 from the germline V gene are DFQATT and SNEGSKA (reference sequence). This CDR3 is CSARGLAGSYEQYF.

The rearrangement links TRBV11-2 to TRBJ2-4; TCRdb calls TRBD1, which cannot be checked without DNA. Germline CDR1 is SGHAT and CDR2 is FQNNGV. The CDR3 has 19 residues. CDR3 region: CASSHYRDRGQIAKNIQYF.

The V and J genes are TRBV7-2 and TRBJ2-7; TCRdb lists TRBD2, though no DNA is available to test this call. The CDR3 contains 16 residues. Germline CDR1 and CDR2: SGHTA and FQGNSA. CDR3 protein: CASSLGSASDRPEQYF.

CDR3 protein: CASSYLPGQGGDEQFF. The chain uses TRBV28 and TRBJ2-1; TCRdb's D gene call, TRBD1, goes unchecked for lack of DNA. The CDR3 has 16 amino acids. The V gene's germline CDR1 is MDHEN and CDR2 SYDVKM.

The rearrangement links TRBV14 to TRBJ2-1; TCRdb's D call, TRBD1, is unchecked because there is no DNA. Germline V lookup: CDR1 SGHDN, CDR2 FVKESK. This CDR3 is 16 amino acids long. Here the CDR3 reads CASSPGTGSKGNEQFF.

V usage is TRBV5-1 and J usage is TRBJ1-2; absent DNA, TCRdb's TRBD1 call cannot be checked. The CDR3 loop spans 15 amino acids. Germline CDR1 and CDR2: SGHRS and YFSETQ. The CDR3 sequence: CASSSRQGANYGYTF.

The V gene is TRBV5-1, the J gene TRBJ2-2; as DNA is missing, the TRBD1 call by TCRdb cannot be tested. The germline gives CDR1 SGHRS, CDR2 YFSETQ. The CDR3 is 14 residues long. CDR3 region: CASSTRGDTGELFF.

This sequence joins TRBV5-6 and TRBJ2-1; TCRdb outputs TRBD1, but without DNA this stays unchecked. The length of the CDR3 is 15 residues. Germline values: CDR1 SGHDT, CDR2 YYEEEE. The CDR3 loop is CASSYGQGVYNEQFF.

The chain's CDR3 is CASSRPESYEQYF. This chain joins TRBV5-4 and TRBJ2-7; TCRdb lists TRBD1, though no DNA is available to test this call. Germline-derived CDR1 and CDR2 are SGHNT and YYREEE (reference sequence). CDR3 length: 13 amino acids.